Described below is a single T cell receptor beta chain sequence and its context. Its specificity is unknown. These data come from a study of blood T cells in healthy people across ages. For the study at large: About one barcoded beta molecule per two T cells came from capture by template switching.

V gave up 1 base and J gave up 6 bases, with 16 bases separating them. Looked up from germline, CDR1 is SGHAT and CDR2 is FQDESV (reference sequence). The CDR3 contains 16 residues. Whole-study results and caveats: A strong correlation was seen between TCR beta diversity and naive T cell percentage.

Through a sample-barcoded 5' primer and a J-beta primer mix, a second PCR was run for about 6 to 11 cycles. From the 5' RACE reads, TCRdb called clonotypes with MiXCR, one entry per CDR3 protein. The data contain roughly 730,000 distinct CDR3 sequences, about 56% of them singletons. Sequencing was performed on blood. The chain is built from TRBV11-1 and TRBJ2-1; D is uncertain. This clonotype was sampled from a man aged 35-49 years in good health. The CDR3 DNA reads TGTGCCAGCAGCTTAGGGAGTATCGTAGCAGGCAATGAGCAGTTCTTC. This sequence encodes CASSLGSIVAGNEQFF.